The clone carrying this TCR beta chain was found many times. Its matching antigen is unknown. Multiplex PCR relied on 32 V and 13 J primers to amplify TCR beta CDR3. TCRdb re-called the multiplex PCR reads through MiXCR, storing one row per CDR3 protein. The sample yields about 22,000 distinct CDR3 sequences, 25% to 30% seen once. Bulk tumor genomic DNA served as template, at 550 to 600 ng per sample. Several biopsies per primary tumor, spaced far apart, were taken during surgery. Before undergoing curative surgery, patients had newly diagnosed non-small cell lung cancer that was untreated. A total of approximately 15 patients with newly diagnosed non-small cell lung cancer, all of whom were undergoing surgery with curative intent, made up the donors. The data derive from a study of immune heterogeneity within non-small cell lung tumors. Study-wide background: In total, the tumors were 4 squamous cell carcinomas, some ten non-squamous carcinomas and 1 not otherwise specified. Study-level results: Tumor sites in a patient shared identical dominant CDR3 beta clonotypes and also carried site-unique high-frequency clones. Each patient largely had their own distinct set of high-frequency T-cell receptor beta clonotypes.

Germline-derived CDR1 and CDR2 are DFQATT and SNEGSKA (reference sequence). The CDR3 is 16 residues long. J gave up 2 bases and V 6 bases, and 15 bases lay outside the gene matches. The sequence was obtained from a man aged 40-49 years with non-small cell lung cancer. The rearrangement links TRBV20-1 to TRBJ1-1, with 7 bases lining up with TRBD1. The sample consisted of lung tumor tissue. The CDR3 bases are TGCAGTGCGAGCTCACTCCGGGACAGTACAAACACTGAAGCTTTCTTT. Translated: CSASSLRDSTNTEAFF.